This T cell receptor beta chain was profiled in a study of T cells in women clearing cervical HPV infection. Study-wide background: Cases: HPV16-related CIN3 or worse on histology, 2 invasive cancers. Case blood was drawn when the lesion was first found; control blood after infection became undetectable.

Using immunoSEQ multiplex PCR, the repertoire was profiled, and TCRdb retains in-frame clones only, with some absent. The sample has some 40,000 clones. This CDR3 region has 11 residues. Germline V gene sequence: CDR1 SGDLS, CDR2 YYNGEE. The V end lost 4 bases, the J end lost 4 bases, and 5 bases lay between the germline ends. On this clone itself: Its antigen is as yet unknown. The read ends 3 residues shy of where the CDR3 ends; the end is completed using the germline J gene.

Regarding the study as a whole: Controls had more TRBV6-7 (approximately 0.15%) than cases (approximately 0.11%).

Sample: blood buffy coat. The source of this sequence is a woman aged 18 to 75 with a cervical HPV16 infection that either progressed to CIN3+ or cleared (not recorded which). The genes are TRBV9 and TRBJ1-2; no definite D call. The sequenced part of the CDR3 DNA is TGTGCCAGCAGCACCAGCTATGGC. Its translation: CASSTSYG. The whole CDR3 reads CASSTSYGYTF.